The TCR beta chain described here comes from a study of blood T cell repertoires in COVID-19. V gave up 3 bases and J gave up 2 bases, with 9 bases separating them. The germline CDR1 and CDR2 sequences are MNHEY and SVGAGI. There are 14 residues in the CDR3. Original handling: Counts of nucleated cells, estimated from reference gene primer amplification, were obtained. The table came from immunoSEQ multiplex PCR; TCRdb's copy has only in-frame clones and leaves some out. That table is the source of V, J and clone size, and D and trimming were worked out from the DNA. Of some 130,000 clones in the sample, roughly 80% were seen once.

The TCR originated in a man between 60 and 75 years old who had recovered from COVID-19. Sequenced material: peripheral blood. J is TRBJ2-3 and V is TRBV6-5, with D perhaps matching TRBD2 (5 bases). DNA for the CDR3: TGTGCCAGCAGTTATAGCGACGTCACAGATACGCAGTATTTT. Its protein is CASSYSDVTDTQYF.